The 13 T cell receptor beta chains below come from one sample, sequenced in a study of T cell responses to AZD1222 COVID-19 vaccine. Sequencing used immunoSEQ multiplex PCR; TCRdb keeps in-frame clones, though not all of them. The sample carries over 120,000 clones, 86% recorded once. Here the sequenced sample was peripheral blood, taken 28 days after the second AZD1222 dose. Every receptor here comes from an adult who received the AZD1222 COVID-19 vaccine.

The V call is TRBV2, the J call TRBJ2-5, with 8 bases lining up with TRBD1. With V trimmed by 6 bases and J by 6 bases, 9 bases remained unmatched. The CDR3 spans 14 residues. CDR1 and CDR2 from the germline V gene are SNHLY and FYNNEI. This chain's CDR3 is CASRATDREKTQYF. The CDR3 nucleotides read TGTGCCAGCAGAGCTACGGACAGGGAAAAGACCCAGTACTTC.

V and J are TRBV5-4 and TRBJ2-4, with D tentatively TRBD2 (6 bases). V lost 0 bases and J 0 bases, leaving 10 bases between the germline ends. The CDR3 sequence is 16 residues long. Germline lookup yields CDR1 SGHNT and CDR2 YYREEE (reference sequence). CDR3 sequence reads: CASSLGGDLAKNIQYF. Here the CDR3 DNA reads TGTGCCAGCAGCTTGGGAGGGGACTTAGCCAAAAACATTCAGTACTTC.

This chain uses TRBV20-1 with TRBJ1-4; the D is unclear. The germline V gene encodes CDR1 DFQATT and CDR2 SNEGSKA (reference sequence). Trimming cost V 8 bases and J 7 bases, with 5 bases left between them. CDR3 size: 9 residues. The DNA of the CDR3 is TGCAGTCCGACTGAAAAACTGTTTTTT. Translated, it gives CSPTEKLFF.

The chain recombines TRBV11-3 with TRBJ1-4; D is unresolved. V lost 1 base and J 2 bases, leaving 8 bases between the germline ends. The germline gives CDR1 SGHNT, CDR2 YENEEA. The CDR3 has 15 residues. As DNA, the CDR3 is TGTGCCAGCAGCTTAGGAATTCCGACTAATGAAAAACTGTTTTTT. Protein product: CASSLGIPTNEKLFF.

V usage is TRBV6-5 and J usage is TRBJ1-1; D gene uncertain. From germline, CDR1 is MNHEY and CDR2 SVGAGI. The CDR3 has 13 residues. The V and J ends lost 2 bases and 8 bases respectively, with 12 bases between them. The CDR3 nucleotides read TGTGCCAGCAGTTACCCCCTATCAGCAGAAGCTTTCTTT. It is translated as CASSYPLSAEAFF.

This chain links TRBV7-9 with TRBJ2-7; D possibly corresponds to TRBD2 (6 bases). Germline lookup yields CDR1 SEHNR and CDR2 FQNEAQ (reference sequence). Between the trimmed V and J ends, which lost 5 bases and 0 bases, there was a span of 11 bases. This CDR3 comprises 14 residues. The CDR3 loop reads CASSPGLFSYEQYF. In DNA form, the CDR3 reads TGTGCCAGCAGCCCGGGACTTTTCTCCTACGAGCAGTACTTC.

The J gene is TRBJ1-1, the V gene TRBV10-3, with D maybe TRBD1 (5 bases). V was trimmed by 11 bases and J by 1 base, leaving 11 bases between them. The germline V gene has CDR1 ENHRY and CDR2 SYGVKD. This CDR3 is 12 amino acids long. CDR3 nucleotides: TGTGCCGTCGGGGCAGGGAACACTGAAGCTTTCTTT. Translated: CAVGAGNTEAFF.

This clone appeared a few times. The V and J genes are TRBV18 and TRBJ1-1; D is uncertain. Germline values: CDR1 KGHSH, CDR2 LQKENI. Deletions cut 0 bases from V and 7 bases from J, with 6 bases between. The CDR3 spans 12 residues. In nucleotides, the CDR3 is TGTGCCAGCTCACCACCGCAGTATGAAGCTTTCTTT. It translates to CASSPPQYEAFF.

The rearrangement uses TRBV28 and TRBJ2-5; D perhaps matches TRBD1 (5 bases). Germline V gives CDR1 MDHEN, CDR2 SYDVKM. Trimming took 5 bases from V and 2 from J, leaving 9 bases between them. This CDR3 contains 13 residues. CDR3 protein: CASSDSLQETQYF. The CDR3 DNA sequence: TGTGCCAGCAGTGACAGTTTACAAGAGACCCAGTACTTC.

Here the CDR3 reads CASSPGWRTGDYEQYF. In nucleotides, the CDR3 is TGTGCCAGCAGCCCAGGGTGGCGAACAGGCGACTACGAGCAGTACTTC. The chain combines TRBV11-2 with TRBJ2-7, with a possible D match to TRBD1 (5 bases). This CDR3 is 16 amino acids long. Trimming took 5 bases from V and 3 from J, leaving 20 bases between them. CDR1 and CDR2 from the germline V gene are SGHAT and FQNNGV.

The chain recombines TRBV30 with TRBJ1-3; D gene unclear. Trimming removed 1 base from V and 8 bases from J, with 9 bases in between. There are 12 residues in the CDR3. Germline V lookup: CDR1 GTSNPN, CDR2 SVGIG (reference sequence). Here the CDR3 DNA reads TGTGCCTGGAGTGCCGGGTCGCACACCATATATTTT. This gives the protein CAWSAGSHTIYF.

CDR3 bases: TGTGCCAGCAGTTACACGCCGGGACAGGGCAACACTGAAGCTTTCTTT. This gives the protein CASSYTPGQGNTEAFF. V usage is TRBV6-5 and J usage is TRBJ1-1; 9 bases fit TRBD1. This CDR3 region has 16 residues. Germline assignment: CDR1 MNHEY and CDR2 SVGAGI. The trim removed 2 bases at V and 2 bases at J, leaving 6 bases unmatched.

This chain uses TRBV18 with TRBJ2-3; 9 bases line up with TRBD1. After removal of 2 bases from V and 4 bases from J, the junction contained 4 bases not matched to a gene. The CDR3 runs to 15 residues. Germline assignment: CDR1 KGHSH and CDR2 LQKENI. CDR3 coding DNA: TGTGCCAGCTCACCATTCCGGGACAGGGCAGATACGCAGTATTTT. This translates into CASSPFRDRADTQYF.